This TCR beta chain was recovered during a study of blood T cells in healthy people across ages (dated by TCRdb to between 2014 and 2017). About the investigation overall: In model experiments, template switching captured roughly one uniquely barcoded TCR beta cDNA molecule for every two T cells. To track age-related changes in TCR beta repertoire diversity, the study relied on deep sequencing normalized with unique cDNA molecular identifiers. Donors were grouped into four age groups: young (average about 15 years), middle-aged (39), aged (roughly 67) and long-lived (approximately 78). To avoid experimental bias, donors of different ages were distributed randomly across sequencing lanes. Using the same blood draw, the study looked at two additional independent replicas of 1 million unique cDNA reads for two donors, one aged 18 to 30 and the other aged 80 or older.

A remark on this clonotype: Its target antigen remains unknown. Base-call qualities are not available, and no considerably larger clone is one nucleotide away.

Donors were 40 or so systemically healthy Caucasian individuals from Russia aged roughly 6 to 90 years. Each donor gave ten milliliters of peripheral blood, collected into EDTA-treated Vacutainer tubes. PBMCs were isolated by Ficoll-Paque density-gradient centrifugation, with at least 7 million obtained per sample. Total RNA was extracted from PBMCs with Trizol reagent, with at least 6 micrograms obtained per sample. Naive CD45RAhigh/CD27high T cell percentages were measured by flow cytometry on a PBMC aliquot from every donor. V and J are truncated by 5 bases and 13 bases respectively, leaving an intervening sequence of 14 bases. CDR1 and CDR2 (DFQATT, SNEGSKA) derive from the germline V gene (reference sequence). Spanning cysteine to phenylalanine, the CDR3 consists of 10 amino acids. Left in the record is the CDR3 DNA by itself, 30 bases read in frame from the first base. The library was generated by 5' RACE. These reads were obtained on an Illumina HiSeq 2500. A second roughly 6 to 12 cycle PCR used a sample-barcoded 5' primer and a J-beta primer mix. A template-switch 5' adaptor carrying 12 random nucleotides introduced a unique molecular identifier onto each TCR beta cDNA molecule. Each sample yielded at least 3 million CDR3-containing paired-end reads. First-strand cDNA was synthesized from all RNA with the Mint cDNA synthesis kit, primed by a TRBC-specific oligonucleotide. Following uracil-DNA glycosylase treatment, all cDNA underwent a first 18-cycle PCR with the universal primers M1SS and BC2_uni_R. The original pipeline was this. For normalization, 1 million high-quality reads, each with a distinct molecular identifier, were randomly selected from each sample. Instead of being binned into consensus sequences, reads with shared molecular identifiers were discarded. MiTCR, run with a Q25 quality threshold and the strictest error-elimination algorithm, handled CDR3 identification, clonotype clustering and error correction. A nonparametric unseen species model with Euler transformation was used to estimate lower-bound total TCR beta diversity. Clones were called with MiXCR by TCRdb after fastp trimmed the public reads at Q25, and only in-frame beta chains were retained. One record per CDR3 amino acid sequence lists the most common genes and DNA. TCRdb, not the original authors, processed these V and J calls. The sample table records hundreds of thousands of distinct CDR3 sequences; 58% of these occur just once. Roughly 22% of the sample is in the top ten clones.

Results the study describes overall, beyond this receptor: Estimates of total diversity based on one million sequenced T cells were regarded as lower bounds and as underestimates. Because donor CMV infection status was unknown, age-related changes in expanded clonotypes were potentially confounded. As age increased, observed TCR beta diversity per million T cells dropped in a roughly linear way, and a significant reduction was already evident by age about 40. Since profiling was done on bulk unsorted PBMCs, naive and antigen-experienced compartments could not be conclusively compared. The long-lived group showed more naive CD4+ T cells, fewer expanded clones and increased TCR diversity than the aged group, suggesting age selection. The percentage of naive T cells measured by flow cytometry correlated strongly with observed TCR beta diversity.

Sequenced material: blood. In this chain, TRBV20-1 is recombined with TRBJ2-5; a tentative D call is TRBD1 (5 bases match). The receptor's source is a man aged 30 to 45 in good health. The nucleotide sequence is given as TGCAGTGCTGACGGAAAGGGGTGGTACTTC. Its coded protein is CSADGKGWYF.